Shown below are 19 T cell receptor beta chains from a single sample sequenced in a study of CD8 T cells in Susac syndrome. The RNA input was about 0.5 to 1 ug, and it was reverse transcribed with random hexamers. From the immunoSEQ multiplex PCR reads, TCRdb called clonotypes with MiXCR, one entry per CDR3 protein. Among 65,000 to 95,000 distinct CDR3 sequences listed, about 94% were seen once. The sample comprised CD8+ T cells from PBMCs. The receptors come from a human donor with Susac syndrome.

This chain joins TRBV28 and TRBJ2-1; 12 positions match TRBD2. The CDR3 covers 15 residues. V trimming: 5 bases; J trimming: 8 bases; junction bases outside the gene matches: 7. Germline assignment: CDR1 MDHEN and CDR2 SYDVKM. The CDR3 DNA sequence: TGTGCCAGCAGTAGGTGGACTAGCGGGGTCTATGAGCAGTTCTTC. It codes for CASSRWTSGVYEQFF.

CDR3 in DNA: TGTGCCAGCAGCGTAGAGGGCGAAGGGGAAGACACCGGGGAGCTGTTTTTT. This translates into CASSVEGEGEDTGELFF. The rearrangement uses TRBV9 and TRBJ2-2; a weak D match, TRBD1 (5 bases). This CDR3 has 17 amino acids. Germline values: CDR1 SGDLS, CDR2 YYNGEE. V was trimmed by 0 bases and J by 3 bases, leaving 15 bases between them.

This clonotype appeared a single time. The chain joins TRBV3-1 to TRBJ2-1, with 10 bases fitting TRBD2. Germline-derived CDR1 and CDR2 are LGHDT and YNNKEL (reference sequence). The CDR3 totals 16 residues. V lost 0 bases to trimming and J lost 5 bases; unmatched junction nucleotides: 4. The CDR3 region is CASSQDRLAGDNEQFF. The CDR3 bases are TGTGCCAGCAGCCAAGATCGCCTAGCGGGGGACAATGAGCAGTTCTTC.

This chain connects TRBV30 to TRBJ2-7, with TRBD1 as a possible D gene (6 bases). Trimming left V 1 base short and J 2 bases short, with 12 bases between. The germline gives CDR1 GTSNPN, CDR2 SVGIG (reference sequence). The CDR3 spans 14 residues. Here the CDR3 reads CAWSAGTFPYEQYF. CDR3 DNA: TGTGCCTGGAGTGCCGGGACATTTCCCTACGAGCAGTACTTC.

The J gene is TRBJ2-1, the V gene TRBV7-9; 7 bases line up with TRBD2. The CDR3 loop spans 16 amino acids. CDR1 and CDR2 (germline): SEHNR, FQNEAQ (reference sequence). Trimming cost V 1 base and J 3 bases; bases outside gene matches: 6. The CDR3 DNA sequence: TGTGCCAGCAGCTTAGTAGCGGGTATAAGCTACAATGAGCAGTTCTTC. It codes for CASSLVAGISYNEQFF.

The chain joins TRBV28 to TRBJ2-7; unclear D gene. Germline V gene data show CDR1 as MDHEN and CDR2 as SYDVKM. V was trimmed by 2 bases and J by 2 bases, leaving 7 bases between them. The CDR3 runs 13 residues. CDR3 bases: TGTGCCAGCAGTTTACGCATCGCCTACGAGCAGTACTTC. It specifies CASSLRIAYEQYF.

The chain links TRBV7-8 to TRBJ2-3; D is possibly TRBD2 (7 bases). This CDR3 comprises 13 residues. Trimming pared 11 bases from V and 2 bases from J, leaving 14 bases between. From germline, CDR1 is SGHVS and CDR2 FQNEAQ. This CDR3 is CACGGGDTDTQYF. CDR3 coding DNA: TGTGCCTGTGGAGGGGGGGACACAGATACGCAGTATTTT.

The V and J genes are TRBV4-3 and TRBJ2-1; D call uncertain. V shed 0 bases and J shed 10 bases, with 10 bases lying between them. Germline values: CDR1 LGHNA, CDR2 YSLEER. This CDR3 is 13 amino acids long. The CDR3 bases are TGCGCCAGCAGCCAAGATCGGTGGTTGGAGCAGTTCTTC. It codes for CASSQDRWLEQFF.

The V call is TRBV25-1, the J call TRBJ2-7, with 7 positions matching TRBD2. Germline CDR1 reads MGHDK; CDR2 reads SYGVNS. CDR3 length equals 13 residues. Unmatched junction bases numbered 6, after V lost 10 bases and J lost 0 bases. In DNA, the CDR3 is TGTGCCACCCAGCGGGACTTCTCCTACGAGCAGTACTTC. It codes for CATQRDFSYEQYF.

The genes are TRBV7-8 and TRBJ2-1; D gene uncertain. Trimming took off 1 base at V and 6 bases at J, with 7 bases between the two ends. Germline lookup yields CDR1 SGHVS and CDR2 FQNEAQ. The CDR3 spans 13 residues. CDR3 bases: TGTGCCAGCAGCTTAGGGTACGGCAATGAGCAGTTCTTC. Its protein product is CASSLGYGNEQFF.

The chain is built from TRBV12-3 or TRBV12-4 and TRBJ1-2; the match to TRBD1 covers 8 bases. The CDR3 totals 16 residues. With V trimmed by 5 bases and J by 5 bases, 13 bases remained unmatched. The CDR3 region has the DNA TGTGCCAGCAGTCCGGGCACGGGGACAGGCCGTTATGGCTACACCTTC. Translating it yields CASSPGTGTGRYGYTF.

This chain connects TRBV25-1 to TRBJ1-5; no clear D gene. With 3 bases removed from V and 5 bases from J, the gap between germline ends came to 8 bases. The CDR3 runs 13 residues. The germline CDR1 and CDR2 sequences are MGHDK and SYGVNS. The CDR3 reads CASSEASDQPQHF. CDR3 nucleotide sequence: TGTGCCAGCAGTGAGGCCAGCGATCAGCCCCAGCATTTT.

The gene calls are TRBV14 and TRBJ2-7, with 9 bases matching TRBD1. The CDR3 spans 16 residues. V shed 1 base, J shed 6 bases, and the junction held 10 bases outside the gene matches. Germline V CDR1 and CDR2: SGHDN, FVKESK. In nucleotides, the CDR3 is TGTGCCAGCAGCCAAGTACCGCCGGGACAGGGAGGCGAGCAGTACTTC. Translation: CASSQVPPGQGGEQYF.

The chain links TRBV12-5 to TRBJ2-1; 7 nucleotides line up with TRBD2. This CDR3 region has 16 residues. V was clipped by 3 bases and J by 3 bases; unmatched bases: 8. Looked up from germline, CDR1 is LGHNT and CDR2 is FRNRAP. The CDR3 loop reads CASGLALADNYNEQFF. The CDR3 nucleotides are TGTGCTAGTGGTTTAGCTCTAGCGGACAACTACAATGAGCAGTTCTTC.

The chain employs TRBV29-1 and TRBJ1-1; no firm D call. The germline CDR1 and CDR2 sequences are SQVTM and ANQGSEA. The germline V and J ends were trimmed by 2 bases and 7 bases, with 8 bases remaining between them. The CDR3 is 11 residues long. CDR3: CSVEWGIEAFF. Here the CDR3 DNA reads TGCAGCGTTGAATGGGGTATTGAAGCTTTCTTT.

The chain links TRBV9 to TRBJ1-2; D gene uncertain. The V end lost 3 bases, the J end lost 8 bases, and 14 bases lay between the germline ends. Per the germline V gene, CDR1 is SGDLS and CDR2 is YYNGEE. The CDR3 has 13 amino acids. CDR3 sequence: CASSGGSRNGYTF. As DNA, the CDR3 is TGTGCCAGCAGCGGAGGGTCGAGGAACGGCTACACCTTC.

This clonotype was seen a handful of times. CDR3 protein: CASSPQGYQETQYF. The CDR3 region has the DNA TGTGCCAGCAGTCCACAGGGGTACCAAGAGACCCAGTACTTC. This rearrangement joins TRBV27 to TRBJ2-5, with 7 bases lining up with TRBD1. Germline-derived CDR1 and CDR2 are MNHEY and SMNVEV (reference sequence). J was trimmed by 0 bases and V by 5 bases; bases with no gene match: 3. This CDR3 region has 14 residues.

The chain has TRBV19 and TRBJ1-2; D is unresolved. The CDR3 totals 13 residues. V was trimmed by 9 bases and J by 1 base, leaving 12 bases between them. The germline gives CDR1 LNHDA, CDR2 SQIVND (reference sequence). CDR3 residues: CASRRRVNYGYTF. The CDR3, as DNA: TGTGCCAGCCGCCGTCGGGTTAACTATGGCTACACCTTC.

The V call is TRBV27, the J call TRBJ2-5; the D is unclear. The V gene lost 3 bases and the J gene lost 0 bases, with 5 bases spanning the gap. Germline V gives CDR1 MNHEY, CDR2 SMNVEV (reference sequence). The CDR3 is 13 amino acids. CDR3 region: CASSFGHQETQYF. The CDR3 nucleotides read TGTGCCAGCAGTTTTGGGCACCAAGAGACCCAGTACTTC.